Presented here are 22 T cell receptor beta chains from one specimen sequenced in a study of T cells in women clearing cervical HPV infection. Data came from immunoSEQ multiplex PCR; TCRdb stores just in-frame clones and leaves some out. The table gives about 34,000 clones; the top ten clones make up 3% to 3.5% of it. The sequenced sample was blood buffy coat. These receptors all stem from a woman between 18 and 70 years old with a cervical HPV16 infection that either progressed to CIN3+ or cleared (not recorded which).

Remarks on this clone: An end of the junction differs from the germline gene, which may be a read error. The read stops 3 residues short of the end of the CDR3; the missing end is completed from the germline J gene. The rearrangement links TRBV7-2 to TRBJ2-3, with D possibly being TRBD2 (7 bases). This CDR3 spans 18 amino acids. Germline CDR1 reads SGHTA; CDR2 reads FQGNSA. CDR3 bases read: TGTGCCAGCAGCTTAGCGCTGGGGGGCGGGGGAATCTCAGAGACG. Its translation is CASSLALGGGGISET. The CDR3, in full, reads CASSLALGGGGISETQYF.

The chain's CDR3 is CSVVRRGSYNEQFF. The CDR3 bases that were read are TGCAGCGTTGTTCGGAGGGGCTCCTACAATGAG. The chain recombines TRBV29-1 with TRBJ2-1; the D gene is possibly TRBD2 (6 bases). The read gets to within 3 residues of the CDR3 end, and the germline J gene fills in the rest. Trimming removed 4 bases at V and 0 bases at J, with 10 bases between. The germline V gene encodes CDR1 SQVTM and CDR2 ANQGSEA. This CDR3 has 14 amino acids.

As regards this clone: Sequencing ends 3 residues short of the CDR3 end; the germline J gene provides the rest. This rearrangement joins TRBV10-3 to TRBJ2-2; TRBD1 matches 8 bases. The CDR3 totals 14 residues. J lost 8 bases, V lost 3 bases, and 5 bases had no gene match. Looked up from germline, CDR1 is ENHRY and CDR2 is SYGVKD. This CDR3 is CAISEVQGAGELFF. The DNA read from the CDR3 is TGTGCCATCAGTGAAGTCCAGGGGGCGGGGGAG.

The CDR3 DNA, read in part, is TGTGCCAGCAGCGTCACAGGGCGAACTGAA. Protein sequence: CASSVTGRTE. The complete CDR3 sequence is CASSVTGRTEAFF. The rearrangement uses TRBV11-3 and TRBJ1-1, with a weak D call TRBD1 (6 bases). The CDR3 extends 3 residues past the end of the read, so its final part is completed from the germline J gene. The CDR3 length is 13 residues. The V end lost 5 bases, the J end lost 5 bases, and 12 bases lay between the germline ends. In germline, CDR1 is SGHNT, CDR2 YENEEA. The full variable domain, completed using reference TRBV11-3 and TRBJ1-1, is EAGVVQSPRYKIIEKKQPVAFWCNPISGHNTLYWYLQNLGQGPELLIRYENEEAVDDSQLPKDRFSAERLKGVDSTLKIQPAELGDSAVYLCASSVTGRTEAFFGQGTRLTVV.

A remark on this clone: The CDR3 goes on 3 residues after the read ends, and that part is filled in from the germline J gene. The rearrangement joins TRBV5-6 to TRBJ2-3, with D tentatively TRBD1 (6 bases). V was clipped by 6 bases and J by 2 bases, with 13 bases between them. The V gene's germline CDR1 is SGHDT and CDR2 YYEEEE. This CDR3 region has 14 residues. CDR3 DNA (partial): TGTGCCAGCATCGTCCAGGGGAACACAGATACG. As protein: CASIVQGNTDT. The whole CDR3 region reads CASIVQGNTDTQYF.

Notes on this clone: The sequenced fragment ends 3 residues before the CDR3 boundary, so the rest is inferred from the germline J gene. This chain connects TRBV7-9 to TRBJ2-2; TRBD1 matches at 8 bases. The germline V gene has CDR1 SEHNR and CDR2 FQNEAQ (reference sequence). The CDR3 is 14 residues long. The CDR3 bases that were read are TGTGCCAGCAGCCCCCGACAGGGGATTGAAAAG. Its protein is CASSPRQGIEK. The full CDR3 is CASSPRQGIEKLFF.

In the case of this clone: The read finishes 3 residues shy of the CDR3 end, and the germline J gene is used to complete it. The rearrangement links TRBV19 to TRBJ1-5; D not resolved. The germline V gene encodes CDR1 LNHDA and CDR2 SQIVND (reference sequence). With 8 bases removed from V and 2 bases from J, the gap between germline ends came to 13 bases. The CDR3 consists of 14 residues. CDR3 sequence: CASLTSLGNQPQHF. Incomplete CDR3 DNA: TGTGCCAGTTTAACGAGTTTAGGCAATCAGCCC.

Details on this clone: The read comes to an end 3 residues before the CDR3 does, leaving the germline J gene to fill in the end. This chain joins TRBV20-1 and TRBJ1-2; a possible D gene is TRBD1 (6 bases). There are 15 residues in the CDR3. V lost 0 bases and J 2 bases, leaving 13 bases between the germline ends. Per the germline V gene, CDR1 is DFQATT and CDR2 is SNEGSKA (reference sequence). The CDR3 is CSARDRPGGNYGYTF. CDR3 DNA, as far as it was read: TGCAGTGCTAGAGATCGTCCGGGGGGCAACTATGGC.

A note on this clone: The read comes to an end 3 residues before the CDR3 does, leaving the germline J gene to fill in the end. The chain couples TRBV20-1 to TRBJ1-5, with no clear D. Germline CDR1 reads DFQATT; CDR2 reads SNEGSKA (reference sequence). The CDR3 extends over 13 amino acids. Trimming cost V 0 bases and J 0 bases, with 3 bases left between them. The CDR3 region is CSARDSSNQPQHF. Incomplete CDR3 DNA: TGCAGTGCTAGAGACAGTAGCAATCAGCCC.

In the case of this clone: The read gets to within 3 residues of the CDR3 end, and the germline J gene fills in the rest. The rearrangement uses TRBV11-2 and TRBJ2-5; maybe TRBD2 (6 bases). Germline V lookup: CDR1 SGHAT, CDR2 FQNNGV. The CDR3 consists of 13 residues. Between the trimmed V and J ends, which lost 5 bases and 0 bases, there was a span of 7 bases. CDR3 residues: CASSGGNQETQYF. The DNA read from the CDR3 is TGTGCCAGCAGCGGGGGGAACCAAGAGACC.

With regard to this clone: The sequenced fragment ends 3 residues before the CDR3 boundary, so the rest is inferred from the germline J gene. The chain employs TRBV12-3 or TRBV12-4 and TRBJ2-1; D is possibly TRBD1 (5 bases). V lost 5 bases, J lost 8 bases, and 10 bases lay in between. The CDR3 contains 12 residues. The sequenced CDR3 bases are TGTGCCAGCAGTGCGCGACAGCATGAG. As protein: CASSARQHE. The complete CDR3 protein is CASSARQHEQFF.

As to this clone: The read comes to an end 3 residues before the CDR3 does, leaving the germline J gene to fill in the end. Within the sample, other DNA sequences also encode this same CDR3. The chain is built from TRBV18 and TRBJ1-3; maybe TRBD1 (5 bases). V gave up 3 bases and J gave up 8 bases, with 11 bases separating them. The CDR3 is 13 residues long. Germline assignment: CDR1 KGHSH and CDR2 LQKENI. The CDR3 here is CASSPRKGYTIYF. The part of the CDR3 DNA that was read is TGTGCCAGCTCACCTCGTAAGGGGTACACC.

Worth noting for this clone: The CDR3 end lies 3 residues beyond the end of the read and is filled in from the germline J gene. The chain is built from TRBV6-2 or TRBV6-3 and TRBJ2-5; 7 bases fit TRBD2. The CDR3 contains 14 residues. Germline V gene data show CDR1 as MNHEY and CDR2 as SVGEGT. The CDR3 loop reads CASSYGGGLSTQYF. CDR3 bases read: TGTGCCAGCAGTTACGGCGGGGGTCTCAGCACC.

A word on this clone: The CDR3 end lies 3 residues beyond the end of the read and is filled in from the germline J gene. The chain combines TRBV5-1 with TRBJ1-4, with a weak D call TRBD1 (5 bases). Germline V gene data show CDR1 as SGHRS and CDR2 as YFSETQ. The germline V and J ends were trimmed by 0 bases and 8 bases, with 14 bases remaining between them. CDR3 length: 15 amino acids. The sequenced CDR3 bases are TGCGCCAGCAGCTTGGGGTCAGGGAGAGGAGAAAAA. Translating it yields CASSLGSGRGEK. The entire CDR3 protein is CASSLGSGRGEKLFF.

Worth noting for this clone: The missing CDR3 end, 3 residues past where the read stops, is filled in from the germline J gene. This chain uses TRBV27 with TRBJ1-1; a possible D gene is TRBD1 (5 bases). Trimming left V 3 bases short and J 0 bases short, with 11 bases between. The CDR3 extends over 15 amino acids. Per the germline V gene, CDR1 is MNHEY and CDR2 is SMNVEV (reference sequence). The CDR3 reads CASSFGGVMNTEAFF. The CDR3 bases that were read are TGTGCCAGCAGTTTCGGGGGGGTAATGAACACTGAA.

In regard to this clone: The read gets to within 3 residues of the CDR3 end, and the germline J gene fills in the rest. The chain joins TRBV20-1 to TRBJ1-2, with D maybe TRBD1 (6 bases). This CDR3 region has 14 residues. Germline V gives CDR1 DFQATT, CDR2 SNEGSKA (reference sequence). The CDR3 sequence: CSARIDAGAQGYTF. CDR3 bases read: TGCAGTGCTAGGATCGATGCAGGGGCGCAAGGC.

Note on this clone: With the read ending 3 residues before the CDR3 end, the germline J gene is used to fill in that end. This rearrangement joins TRBV19 to TRBJ2-3; 11 bases agree with TRBD1. This CDR3 is 16 amino acids long. Germline-derived CDR1 and CDR2 are LNHDA and SQIVND (reference sequence). The sequenced part of the CDR3 DNA is TGTGCCAGTAAAAGGGACAGGGGGGCCGAATATCAGCCG. Translating it yields CASKRDRGAEYQP. The CDR3 in full is CASKRDRGAEYQPQYF.

A remark on this clone: The sequenced fragment ends 3 residues before the CDR3 boundary, so the rest is inferred from the germline J gene. The genes are TRBV11-3 and TRBJ2-2; D uncertain. With 0 bases removed from V and 4 bases from J, the gap between germline ends came to 6 bases. The CDR3 has 14 amino acids. Per the germline V gene, CDR1 is SGHNT and CDR2 is YENEEA. CDR3 amino acids: CASSLDPSTGELFF. Incomplete CDR3 DNA: TGTGCCAGCAGCTTAGACCCTAGCACCGGGGAG.

As concerns this clone: With the read ending 3 residues before the CDR3 end, the germline J gene is used to fill in that end. This chain uses TRBV5-4 with TRBJ2-5; tentatively, D is TRBD2 (6 bases). The V and J ends lost 4 bases and 5 bases respectively, with 12 bases between them. CDR3 length equals 13 residues. CDR1 is SGHNT, CDR2 YYREEE, per germline (reference sequence). This CDR3 is CASSPMGLETQYF. CDR3 DNA (partial): TGTGCCAGCAGCCCCATGGGACTGGAGACC.

With regard to this clone: Read coverage stops 3 residues before the CDR3 terminus; the germline J gene supplies the remainder. V gene TRBV28 combines with J gene TRBJ2-1; TRBD2 aligns across 13 bases. Germline CDR1 and CDR2: MDHEN and SYDVKM. The CDR3 has 15 amino acids. V was clipped by 5 bases and J by 4 bases; unmatched bases: 2. The CDR3 DNA, read in part, is TGTGCCAGCAGTCTGGGACTAGCGGGATACAATGAG. Translated: CASSLGLAGYNE. The full CDR3 protein is CASSLGLAGYNEQFF.

Comment on this clone: The CDR3 is cut off 3 residues early in the read; its end comes from the germline J gene. The rearrangement links TRBV5-1 to TRBJ1-1; D is undetermined. The V gene lost 2 bases and the J gene lost 1 base, with 6 bases spanning the gap. CDR3 length: 13 amino acids. The germline CDR1 and CDR2 sequences are SGHRS and YFSETQ. CDR3 DNA (partial): TGCGCCAGCAGCTTTGGCAAGAACACTGAA. It specifies CASSFGKNTE. The whole CDR3 protein reads CASSFGKNTEAFF.

Comment on this clone: The observed sequence ends 3 residues before the CDR3 terminus, with the missing tail filled in from the germline J gene. J is TRBJ2-2 and V is TRBV5-1; D remains ambiguous. CDR1 and CDR2 from the germline V gene are SGHRS and YFSETQ. V lost 0 bases and J 0 bases, leaving 9 bases between the germline ends. The CDR3 extends over 16 amino acids. The covered CDR3 bases are TGCGCCAGCAGCTTGGCCGCGGCAGCGAACACCGGGGAG. This encodes CASSLAAAANTGE. The complete CDR3 sequence is CASSLAAAANTGELFF.